This section outlines one T cell receptor (beta chain) sequence together with its context. Its specificity is not known. Since a much larger clone is just one base distant, this may be a read error. As to time point: newly diagnosed GD, antithyroid drugs for less than 3 months. Generation of the TCR library employed RNA extracted from PBMCs. For TCR beta, libraries came from iRepertoire HTBI primers and Arm-PCR of CDR3 regions. TCRdb re-called the multiplex PCR reads through MiXCR, storing one row per CDR3 protein. Of 530,000 or so distinct CDR3 sequences listed, approximately 16% are singletons. This CDR3 is 15 amino acids long. V lost 1 base and J 2 bases, leaving 9 bases between the germline ends. Germline CDR1 SGHTA, CDR2 FQGNSA. The data were obtained in a study of regulatory T cells in long-lasting Graves disease. Study-level information: Freshly diagnosed Graves' patients had used antithyroid drugs for under 3 months.

Study-level findings and limits: Repertoires from persistent disease leaned toward TRBV28, TRBJ1-2 and TRBJ2-5. What was studied was peripheral blood only, and not thyroid tissue.

The sample was also linked to a second study, of T cells in Graves' hyperthyroidism and ophthalmopathy. That study reports: Most clonotypes expanded in thyroid above 0.001 were likewise present in blood.

The genes are TRBV7-2 and TRBJ1-5; no definite D call. The receptor was isolated from a young man with Graves disease. Source: peripheral blood mononuclear cells (PBMCs), taken at new diagnosis, from a patient treated with antithyroid drugs. The CDR3 reads CASSLVGRGNQPQHF. DNA of the CDR3: TGTGCCAGCAGCTTAGTCGGTAGAGGCAATCAGCCCCAGCATTTT.